The next 30 T cell receptor beta chains were all read from a single sample in a study of cytomegalovirus exposure and HLA in healthy donors. The PCR ran on 60 Vbeta and 13 Jbeta primers. TCRdb keeps only in-frame clones here, not all; method: immunoSEQ multiplex PCR. The sample includes fewer than 150,000 clones, just under 80% of them seen just once. Sequenced input: PBMCs. The origin of the receptors is a man under 40 in good health and CMV-seronegative.

This chain uses TRBV29-1 with TRBJ2-2, with TRBD1 identical over 8 bases. V gave up 0 bases and J gave up 1 base; unmatched junction bases: 4. The CDR3 extends over 16 amino acids. Germline-derived CDR1 and CDR2 are SQVTM and ANQGSEA. The DNA of the CDR3 is TGCAGCGTTGAAGATCCTGGGACAGGGAACACCGGGGAGCTGTTTTTT. Translation gives CSVEDPGTGNTGELFF.

The count of this clone is one. The chain employs TRBV28 and TRBJ2-2; the D gene is possibly TRBD1 (5 bases). There are 17 residues in the CDR3. V dropped 7 bases and J dropped 3 bases, with 21 bases sitting between them. In germline, CDR1 is MDHEN, CDR2 SYDVKM. CDR3 in amino acids: CASIGRVLSRHTGELFF. CDR3 coding DNA: TGTGCCAGCATAGGCAGGGTGTTATCGCGCCACACCGGGGAGCTGTTTTTT.

In this sample, this clone turned up a few times. The rearrangement uses TRBV28 and TRBJ2-7; 9 positions match TRBD1. Trimming cost V 4 bases and J 3 bases; bases outside gene matches: 4. CDR1 and CDR2 (germline): MDHEN, SYDVKM. This CDR3 region has 14 residues. The CDR3 DNA follows: TGTGCCAGCAGTTCGGGACAGGGTGACTACGAGCAGTACTTC. Translated: CASSSGQGDYEQYF. The variable domain in full, with the rest retrieved from reference TRBV28 and TRBJ2-7, is DVKVTQSSRYLVKRTGEKVFLECVQDMDHENMFWYRQDPGLGLRLIYFSYDVKMKEKGDIPEGYSVSREKKERFSLILESASTNQTSMYLCASSSGQGDYEQYFGPGTRLTVT.

This sequence joins TRBV5-4 and TRBJ2-2, with D tentatively TRBD1 (6 bases). The CDR3 sequence is 13 residues long. The germline V gene encodes CDR1 SGHNT and CDR2 YYREEE (reference sequence). V dropped 4 bases and J dropped 6 bases, with 10 bases sitting between them. The CDR3 DNA reads TGTGCCAGCAGCGGCAGGGGTGCCGGGGAGCTGTTTTTT. As protein: CASSGRGAGELFF.

This clone appeared a single time. This chain connects TRBV2 to TRBJ2-2; 10 bases fit TRBD1. Trimming cost V 6 bases and J 6 bases; bases outside gene matches: 4. CDR3 length: 14 amino acids. Germline V lookup: CDR1 SNHLY, CDR2 FYNNEI. The CDR3 loop reads CASRGTGEAGELFF. The CDR3 DNA is TGTGCCAGCAGGGGGACAGGGGAAGCCGGGGAGCTGTTTTTT.

CDR3: CSVEGAGREQYF. The CDR3 nucleotides are TGCAGCGTTGAAGGGGCAGGGCGGGAGCAGTACTTC. This chain links TRBV29-1 with TRBJ2-7; D is possibly TRBD1 (5 bases). The CDR3 consists of 12 residues. CDR1 and CDR2 from the germline V gene are SQVTM and ANQGSEA. V lost 1 base and J 7 bases, leaving 11 bases between the germline ends.

The chain carries TRBV5-5 and TRBJ1-2, with TRBD1 matching over 11 bases. The CDR3 is made up of 15 amino acids. V lost 0 bases and J lost 4; bases outside the gene matches: 2. Germline values: CDR1 SGHKS, CDR2 YYEKEE (reference sequence). The CDR3 loop reads CASSLGTGGGYGYTF. CDR3 nucleotides: TGTGCCAGCAGCTTGGGGACAGGGGGCGGCTATGGCTACACCTTC. Drawing the rest from reference TRBV5-5 and TRBJ1-2, the complete variable domain is DAGVTQSPTHLIKTRGQQVTLRCSPISGHKSVSWYQQVLGQGPQFIFQYYEKEERGRGNFPDRFSARQFPNYSSELNVNALLLGDSALYLCASSLGTGGGYGYTFGSGTRLTVV.

In its sample, this clone was seen once. V is TRBV6-6 and J is TRBJ1-6; TRBD1 is a possible D gene (5 bases). From germline, CDR1 is MNHNY and CDR2 SVGAGI (reference sequence). Deletions cut 5 bases from V and 6 bases from J, with 14 bases between. This CDR3 spans 15 amino acids. CDR3 in amino acids: CASSPREGINSPLHF. The CDR3 DNA sequence: TGTGCCAGCAGTCCCAGGGAGGGGATTAATTCACCCCTCCACTTT.

The CDR3 is CASTVDRGFDTQYF. Here the CDR3 DNA reads TGTGCCAGCACCGTCGACAGGGGTTTTGATACGCAGTATTTT. This rearrangement joins TRBV6-5 to TRBJ2-3; TRBD1 agrees at 8 bases. Germline V gene data show CDR1 as MNHEY and CDR2 as SVGAGI. J was trimmed by 6 bases and V by 7 bases; bases with no gene match: 9. This CDR3 is built from 14 residues.

The chain recombines TRBV7-8 with TRBJ1-1, with D hard to call. The CDR3 has 15 residues. The V end was cut by 1 base, the J end by 5 bases, with 14 bases between. The germline CDR1 and CDR2 sequences are SGHVS and FQNEAQ. Written as DNA, the CDR3 is TGTGCCAGCAGCTTAGTCGGGCAGACGGGGACTGAAGCTTTCTTT. Protein product: CASSLVGQTGTEAFF.

This chain connects TRBV2 to TRBJ1-1, with TRBD1 as a possible D gene (5 bases). With 8 bases removed from V and 5 bases from J, the gap between germline ends came to 12 bases. Germline V gene lookup returns CDR1 SNHLY and CDR2 FYNNEI. This CDR3 is 12 amino acids long. In nucleotides, the CDR3 is TGTGCCAGCGGGTTTAAGGGGACTGAAGCTTTCTTT. Its protein is CASGFKGTEAFF.

The chain links TRBV10-3 to TRBJ2-1; 11 bases match TRBD2. Trimming removed 11 bases from V and 5 bases from J; junction bases left unmatched: 11. The CDR3 consists of 15 residues. Germline V gives CDR1 ENHRY, CDR2 SYGVKD. The CDR3 DNA reads as TGTGCCGCCCAGTTAGCGGGGGGGGCTGACAATGAGCAGTTCTTC. This translates into CAAQLAGGADNEQFF.

V gene TRBV4-1 combines with J gene TRBJ2-5, with TRBD2 identical over 13 bases. The CDR3 is 18 amino acids. V gave up 4 bases and J gave up 4 bases; unmatched junction bases: 12. CDR1 MGHRA and CDR2 YSYEKL come from the germline V gene. CDR3 in DNA: TGCGCCAGCAGCCCGACTAGGACTAGCGGGAGAAGGATAGAGACCCAGTACTTC. It specifies CASSPTRTSGRRIETQYF.

The V and J genes are TRBV29-1 and TRBJ2-5; D unclear. The CDR3 extends over 13 amino acids. Trimming took off 4 bases at V and 0 bases at J, with 9 bases between the two ends. Germline CDR1 reads SQVTM; CDR2 reads ANQGSEA. In nucleotides, the CDR3 is TGCAGCGTTGGGGCAGCCAACCAAGAGACCCAGTACTTC. It is translated as CSVGAANQETQYF.

V is TRBV2 and J is TRBJ2-7; 10 nucleotides agree with TRBD2. The CDR3 is 16 amino acids. Germline trimming cut 6 bases from V and 0 bases from J; bases unmatched to any gene: 8. In germline, CDR1 is SNHLY, CDR2 FYNNEI. CDR3 DNA sequence: TGTGCCAGCAGGGACGCCGCTAGCGGGAGCTCCTACGAGCAGTACTTC. It codes for CASRDAASGSSYEQYF.

The chain links TRBV7-8 to TRBJ2-7, with 12 positions matching TRBD1. The CDR3 has 15 residues. Germline CDR1 reads SGHVS; CDR2 reads FQNEAQ. J lost 3 bases, V lost 4 bases, and 4 bases had no gene match. CDR3 region: CASSSGQGALYEQYF. CDR3 nucleotides: TGTGCCAGCAGCTCGGGACAGGGGGCCCTCTACGAGCAGTACTTC.

V gene TRBV27 combines with J gene TRBJ1-1; 7 positions agree with TRBD1. Germline CDR1 MNHEY, CDR2 SMNVEV (reference sequence). The CDR3 loop spans 13 amino acids. V trimming: 8 bases; J trimming: 5 bases; junction bases outside the gene matches: 8. DNA for the CDR3: TGTGCCAGCGGCCAACAGGGGAGGACTGAAGCTTTCTTT. Encoded protein: CASGQQGRTEAFF.

The V and J genes are TRBV7-3 and TRBJ2-1; no clear D. Germline CDR1 SGHTA, CDR2 FQGTGA. This CDR3 spans 14 amino acids. The V end was cut by 3 bases, the J end by 0 bases, with 6 bases between. In DNA, the CDR3 is TGTGCCAGCAGCTTCCAACACTCCTACAATGAGCAGTTCTTC. Translated: CASSFQHSYNEQFF.

The chain links TRBV5-1 to TRBJ2-3, with 12 bases that match TRBD1. CDR1 and CDR2 from the germline V gene are SGHRS and YFSETQ. The CDR3 runs 15 residues. J gave up 4 bases and V 4 bases, and 4 bases lay outside the gene matches. The CDR3 DNA sequence: TGCGCCAGCAGCCCGGGACAGGGGGCTGCAGATACGCAGTATTTT. Protein product: CASSPGQGAADTQYF. Full variable domain (remainder filled in from reference TRBV5-1 and TRBJ2-3): KAGVTQTPRYLIKTRGQQVTLSCSPISGHRSVSWYQQTPGQGLQFLFEYFSETQRNKGNFPGRFSGRQFSNSRSEMNVSTLELGDSALYLCASSPGQGAADTQYFGPGTRLTVL.

The chain links TRBV5-1 to TRBJ2-7; D possibly corresponds to TRBD1 (6 bases). Per germline, CDR1 SGHRS and CDR2 YFSETQ. CDR3 length equals 15 residues. Trimming stripped 0 bases from V and 6 bases from J, with 16 bases between. This CDR3 is CASSLGQEPPLEQYF. DNA of the CDR3: TGCGCCAGCAGCTTGGGACAGGAGCCCCCCCTCGAGCAGTACTTC.

This sequence joins TRBV27 and TRBJ2-4; D remains unclear. With 4 bases removed from V and 0 bases from J, the gap between germline ends came to 7 bases. The CDR3 is 14 residues long. Germline CDR1 is MNHEY and CDR2 is SMNVEV (reference sequence). CDR3 coding DNA: TGTGCCAGCAGTTCCCCCTTAGCCAAAAACATTCAGTACTTC. Translation: CASSSPLAKNIQYF.

The chain uses TRBV28 and TRBJ1-4; D not certain. The CDR3 has 16 amino acids. V lost 2 bases and J lost 0, with 10 bases in between. Germline V gives CDR1 MDHEN, CDR2 SYDVKM. CDR3: CASSLKKATTNEKLFF. CDR3 nucleotide sequence: TGTGCCAGCAGTTTAAAAAAAGCAACAACTAATGAAAAACTGTTTTTT.

This chain links TRBV6-1 with TRBJ1-2; perhaps TRBD1 as D (6 bases). The CDR3 has 14 amino acids. The germline V gene has CDR1 MNHNS and CDR2 SASEGT. V was clipped by 4 bases and J by 8 bases, with 17 bases between them. CDR3 sequence reads: CASSARGPMGGYTF. The CDR3 nucleotides read TGTGCCAGCAGTGCCAGGGGCCCTATGGGGGGCTACACCTTC.

The chain links TRBV6-1 to TRBJ2-7; D is unclear. V was pared by 3 bases and J by 3 bases, with 9 bases between. Germline V CDR1 and CDR2: MNHNS, SASEGT. The CDR3 runs 13 residues. For the CDR3, the DNA is TGTGCCAGCAGTGATCCAAGCGTCTACGAGCAGTACTTC. Its translation: CASSDPSVYEQYF.

This chain uses TRBV5-4 with TRBJ2-1; 14 bases line up with TRBD2. J was trimmed by 7 bases and V by 3 bases; bases with no gene match: 6. CDR1 SGHNT and CDR2 YYREEE come from the germline V gene (reference sequence). The CDR3 loop spans 16 amino acids. CDR3 region: CASSSGTSGRSNEQFF. As DNA, the CDR3 is TGTGCCAGCAGCTCCGGGACTAGCGGGAGAAGTAATGAGCAGTTCTTC. Full variable domain (remainder filled in from reference TRBV5-4 and TRBJ2-1): ETGVTQSPTHLIKTRGQQVTLRCSSQSGHNTVSWYQQALGQGPQFIFQYYREEENGRGNFPPRFSGLQFPNYSSELNVNALELDDSALYLCASSSGTSGRSNEQFFGPGTRLTVL.

The V and J genes are TRBV5-4 and TRBJ2-3, with D perhaps TRBD2 (5 bases). Germline V gene sequence: CDR1 SGHNT, CDR2 YYREEE (reference sequence). Trimming stripped 4 bases from V and 1 base from J, with 10 bases between. The CDR3 length is 14 residues. CDR3 protein: CASSHEGRTDTQYF. CDR3 sequence (DNA): TGTGCCAGCAGCCACGAGGGTCGCACAGATACGCAGTATTTT.

The chain has TRBV7-8 and TRBJ1-2, with D tentatively TRBD1 (6 bases). This CDR3 has 13 residues. CDR1 and CDR2 (germline): SGHVS, FQNEAQ. V gave up 5 bases and J gave up 2 bases, with 9 bases separating them. For the CDR3, the DNA is TGTGCCAGCAGCCCGGACAGAAACTATGGCTACACCTTC. This sequence encodes CASSPDRNYGYTF.

This rearrangement joins TRBV28 to TRBJ2-5, with D possibly matching TRBD2 (5 bases). This CDR3 comprises 13 residues. The V end was cut by 3 bases, the J end by 1 base, with 6 bases between. Germline CDR1 MDHEN, CDR2 SYDVKM. CDR3 DNA sequence: TGTGCCAGCAGTTTTACTAGCCAAGAGACCCAGTACTTC. It codes for CASSFTSQETQYF.

The chain employs TRBV5-1 and TRBJ2-1, with D hard to call. This CDR3 has 13 amino acids. Trimming cost V 0 bases and J 4 bases, with 5 bases left between them. Germline V gene sequence: CDR1 SGHRS, CDR2 YFSETQ. The CDR3 DNA reads TGCGCCAGCAGCTTGGTGACTTACAATGAGCAGTTCTTC. This encodes CASSLVTYNEQFF.

This clone has a handful of counts. This chain uses TRBV5-6 with TRBJ1-1; no firm D call. The germline V and J ends were trimmed by 2 bases and 11 bases, with 16 bases remaining between them. This CDR3 has 13 amino acids. Germline V gives CDR1 SGHDT, CDR2 YYEEEE. For the CDR3, the DNA is TGTGCCAGCAGCTTCTCAGTTGCAACCAGGGCTTTCTTT. This sequence encodes CASSFSVATRAFF.